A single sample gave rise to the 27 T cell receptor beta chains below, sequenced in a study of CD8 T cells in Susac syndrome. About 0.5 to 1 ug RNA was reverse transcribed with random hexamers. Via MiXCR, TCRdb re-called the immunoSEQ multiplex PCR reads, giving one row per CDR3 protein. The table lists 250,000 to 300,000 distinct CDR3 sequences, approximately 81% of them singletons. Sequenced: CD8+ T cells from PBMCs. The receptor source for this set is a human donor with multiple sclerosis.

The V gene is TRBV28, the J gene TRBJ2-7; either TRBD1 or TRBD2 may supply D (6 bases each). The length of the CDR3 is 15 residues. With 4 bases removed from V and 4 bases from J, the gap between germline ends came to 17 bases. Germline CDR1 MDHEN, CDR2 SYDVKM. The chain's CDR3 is CASSSYPKGGYEQYF. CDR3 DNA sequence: TGTGCCAGCAGTTCCTATCCTAAGGGGGGATACGAGCAGTACTTC. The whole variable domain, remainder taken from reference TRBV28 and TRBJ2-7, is DVKVTQSSRYLVKRTGEKVFLECVQDMDHENMFWYRQDPGLGLRLIYFSYDVKMKEKGDIPEGYSVSREKKERFSLILESASTNQTSMYLCASSSYPKGGYEQYFGPGTRLTVT.

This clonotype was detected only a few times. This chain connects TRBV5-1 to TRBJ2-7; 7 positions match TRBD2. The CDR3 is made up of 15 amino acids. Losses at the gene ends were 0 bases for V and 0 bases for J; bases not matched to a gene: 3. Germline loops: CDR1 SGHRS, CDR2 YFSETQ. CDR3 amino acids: CASSLDGTNSYEQYF. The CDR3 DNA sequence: TGCGCCAGCAGCTTGGATGGGACTAACTCCTACGAGCAGTACTTC.

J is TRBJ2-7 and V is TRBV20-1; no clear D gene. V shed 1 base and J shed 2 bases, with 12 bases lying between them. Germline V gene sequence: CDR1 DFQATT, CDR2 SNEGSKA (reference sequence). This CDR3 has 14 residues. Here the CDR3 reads CSARGLTTAYEQYF. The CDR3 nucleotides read TGCAGTGCTAGAGGGCTTACGACCGCCTACGAGCAGTACTTC.

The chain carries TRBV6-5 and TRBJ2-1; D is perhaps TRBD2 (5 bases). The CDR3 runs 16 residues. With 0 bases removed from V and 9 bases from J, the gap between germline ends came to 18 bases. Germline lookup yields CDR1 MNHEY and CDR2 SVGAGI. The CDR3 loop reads CASSYSPAGIKSEQFF. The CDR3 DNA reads TGTGCCAGCAGTTACTCCCCTGCGGGTATTAAAAGTGAGCAGTTCTTC.

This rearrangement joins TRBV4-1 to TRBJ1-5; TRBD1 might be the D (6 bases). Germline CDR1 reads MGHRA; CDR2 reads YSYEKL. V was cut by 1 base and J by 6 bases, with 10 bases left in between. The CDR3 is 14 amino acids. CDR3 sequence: CASSQVQGSQPQHF. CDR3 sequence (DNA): TGCGCCAGCAGCCAAGTACAGGGAAGTCAGCCCCAGCATTTT.

CDR3 protein: CASSYGFSNEQFF. For the CDR3, the DNA is TGTGCCAGCAGTTACGGCTTTTCCAATGAGCAGTTCTTC. The rearrangement joins TRBV6-5 to TRBJ2-1; D gene uncertain. Trimming took 2 bases from V and 6 from J, leaving 8 bases between them. The CDR3 has 13 amino acids. Germline CDR1 and CDR2: MNHEY and SVGAGI.

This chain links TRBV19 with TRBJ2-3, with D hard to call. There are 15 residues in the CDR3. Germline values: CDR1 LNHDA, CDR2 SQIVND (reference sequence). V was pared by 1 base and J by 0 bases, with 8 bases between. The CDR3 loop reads CASSIGATSTDTQYF. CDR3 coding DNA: TGTGCCAGTAGTATAGGCGCTACTAGCACAGATACGCAGTATTTT.

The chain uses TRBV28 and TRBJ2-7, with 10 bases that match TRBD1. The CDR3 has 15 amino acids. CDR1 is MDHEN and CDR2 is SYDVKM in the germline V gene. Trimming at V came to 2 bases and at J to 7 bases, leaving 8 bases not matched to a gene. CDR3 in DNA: TGTGCCAGCAGTTTAGAGGGACAGGGGATCAGGGAGCAGTACTTC. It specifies CASSLEGQGIREQYF.

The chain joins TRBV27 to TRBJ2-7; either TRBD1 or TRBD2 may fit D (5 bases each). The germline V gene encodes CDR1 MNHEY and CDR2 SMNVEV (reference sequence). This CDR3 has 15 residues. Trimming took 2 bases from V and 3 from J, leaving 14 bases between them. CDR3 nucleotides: TGTGCCAGCAGTTTACTACCGGGACCCCTCTACGAGCAGTACTTC. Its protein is CASSLLPGPLYEQYF.

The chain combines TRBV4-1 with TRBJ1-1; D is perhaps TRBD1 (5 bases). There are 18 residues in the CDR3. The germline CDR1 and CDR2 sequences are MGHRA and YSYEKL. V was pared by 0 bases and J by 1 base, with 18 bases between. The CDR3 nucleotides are TGCGCCAGCAGCCAAGAAGGAGGAGGGGCAGGGAAGAACACTGAAGCTTTCTTT. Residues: CASSQEGGGAGKNTEAFF.

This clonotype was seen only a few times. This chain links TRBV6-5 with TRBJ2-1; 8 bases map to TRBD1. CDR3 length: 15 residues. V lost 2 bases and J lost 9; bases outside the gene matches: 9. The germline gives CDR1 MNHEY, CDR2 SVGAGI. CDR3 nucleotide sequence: TGTGCCAGCAGTTACACCCTGGACAGGGCGGGTGAGCAGTTCTTC. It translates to CASSYTLDRAGEQFF.

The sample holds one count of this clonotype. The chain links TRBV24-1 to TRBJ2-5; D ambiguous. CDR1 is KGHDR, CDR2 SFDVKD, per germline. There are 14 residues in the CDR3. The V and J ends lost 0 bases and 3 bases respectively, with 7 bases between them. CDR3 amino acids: CATSDLRGEETQYF. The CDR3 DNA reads TGTGCCACCAGTGATTTGCGTGGTGAAGAGACCCAGTACTTC.

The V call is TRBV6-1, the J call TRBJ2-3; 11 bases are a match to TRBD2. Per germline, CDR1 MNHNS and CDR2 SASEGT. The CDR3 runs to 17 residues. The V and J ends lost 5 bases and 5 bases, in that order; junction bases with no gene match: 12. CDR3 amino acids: CASSPTGTSGEGDTQYF. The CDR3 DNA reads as TGTGCCAGCAGTCCAACAGGGACTAGCGGTGAGGGAGATACGCAGTATTTT.

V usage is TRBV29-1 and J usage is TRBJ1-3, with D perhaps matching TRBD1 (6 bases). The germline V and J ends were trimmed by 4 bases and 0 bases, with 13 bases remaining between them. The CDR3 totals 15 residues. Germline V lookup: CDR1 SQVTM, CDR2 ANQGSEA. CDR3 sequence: CSVVNRANSGNTIYF. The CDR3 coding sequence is TGCAGCGTTGTCAACAGGGCGAACTCTGGAAACACCATATATTTT. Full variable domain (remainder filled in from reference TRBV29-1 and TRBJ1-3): SAVISQKPSRDICQRGTSLTIQCQVDSQVTMMFWYRQQPGQSLTLIATANQGSEATYESGFVIDKFPISRPNLTFSTLTVSNMSPEDSSIYLCSVVNRANSGNTIYFGEGSWLTVV.

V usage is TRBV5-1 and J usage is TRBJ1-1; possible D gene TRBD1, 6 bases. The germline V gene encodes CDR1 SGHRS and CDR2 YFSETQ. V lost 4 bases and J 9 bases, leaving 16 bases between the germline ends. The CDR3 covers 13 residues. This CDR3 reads CASSPPRGAKAFF. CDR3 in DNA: TGCGCCAGCAGCCCACCGAGGGGGGCGAAAGCTTTCTTT.

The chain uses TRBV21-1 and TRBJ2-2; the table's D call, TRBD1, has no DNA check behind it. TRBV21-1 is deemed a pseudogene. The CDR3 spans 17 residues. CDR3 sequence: CASSRPGQGEFTGELFF. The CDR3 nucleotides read TGTGCCAGCAGCAGACCGGGACAGGGGGAATTTACCGGGGAGCTGTTTTTT.

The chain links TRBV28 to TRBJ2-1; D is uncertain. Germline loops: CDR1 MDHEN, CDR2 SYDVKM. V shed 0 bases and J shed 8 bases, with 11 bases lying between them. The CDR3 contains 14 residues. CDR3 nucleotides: TGTGCCAGCAGTTTATGGCGCTACTCTGATGAGCAGTTCTTC. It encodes CASSLWRYSDEQFF. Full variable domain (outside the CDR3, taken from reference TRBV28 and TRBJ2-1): DVKVTQSSRYLVKRTGEKVFLECVQDMDHENMFWYRQDPGLGLRLIYFSYDVKMKEKGDIPEGYSVSREKKERFSLILESASTNQTSMYLCASSLWRYSDEQFFGPGTRLTVL.

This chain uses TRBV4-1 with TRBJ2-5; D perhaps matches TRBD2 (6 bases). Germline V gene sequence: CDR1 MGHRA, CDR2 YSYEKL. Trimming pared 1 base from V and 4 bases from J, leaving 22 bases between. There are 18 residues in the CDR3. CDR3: CASSQVLSLRERAETQYF. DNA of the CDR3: TGCGCCAGCAGCCAAGTTTTATCGTTGCGGGAACGGGCAGAGACCCAGTACTTC.

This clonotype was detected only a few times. The CDR3 sequence is CASSRSGDNEQFF. In DNA, the CDR3 is TGTGCCAGCAGCCGCTCGGGGGACAATGAGCAGTTCTTC. The genes are TRBV4-2 and TRBJ2-1; tentatively, D is TRBD2 (6 bases). V was trimmed by 4 bases and J by 5 bases, leaving 9 bases between them. This CDR3 has 13 amino acids. Germline V lookup: CDR1 LGHNA, CDR2 YNFKEQ.

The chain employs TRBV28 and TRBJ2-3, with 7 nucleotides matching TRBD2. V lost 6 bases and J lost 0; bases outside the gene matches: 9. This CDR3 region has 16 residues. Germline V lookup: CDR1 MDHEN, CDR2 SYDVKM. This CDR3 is CASSSSREESTDTQYF. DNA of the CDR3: TGTGCCAGCAGCTCCAGCCGGGAGGAAAGCACAGATACGCAGTATTTT.

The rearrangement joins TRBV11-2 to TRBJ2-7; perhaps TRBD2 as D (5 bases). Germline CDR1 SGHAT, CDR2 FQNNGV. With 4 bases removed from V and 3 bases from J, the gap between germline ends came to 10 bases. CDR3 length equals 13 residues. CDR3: CASSYGRDYEQYF. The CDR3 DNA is TGTGCCAGCAGCTATGGACGGGACTACGAGCAGTACTTC.

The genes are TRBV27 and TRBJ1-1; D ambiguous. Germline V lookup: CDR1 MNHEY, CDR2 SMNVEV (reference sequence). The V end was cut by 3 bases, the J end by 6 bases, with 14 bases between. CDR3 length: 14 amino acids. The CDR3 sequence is CASSFRGGSAEAFF. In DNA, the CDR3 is TGTGCCAGCAGTTTTAGAGGAGGGTCGGCTGAAGCTTTCTTT.

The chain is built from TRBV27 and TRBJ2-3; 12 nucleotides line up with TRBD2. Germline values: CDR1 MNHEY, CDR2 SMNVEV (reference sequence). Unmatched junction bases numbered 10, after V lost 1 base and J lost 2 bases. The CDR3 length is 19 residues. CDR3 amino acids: CASSLLWLAGGSSTDTQYF. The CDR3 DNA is TGTGCCAGCAGTTTATTGTGGCTAGCGGGAGGGAGCTCCACAGATACGCAGTATTTT.

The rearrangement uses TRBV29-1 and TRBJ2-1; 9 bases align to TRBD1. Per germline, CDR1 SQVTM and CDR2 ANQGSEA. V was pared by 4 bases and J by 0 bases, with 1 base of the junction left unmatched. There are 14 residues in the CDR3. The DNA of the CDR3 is TGCAGCGTTGCGACAGGGGGCTCCTACAATGAGCAGTTCTTC. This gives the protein CSVATGGSYNEQFF.

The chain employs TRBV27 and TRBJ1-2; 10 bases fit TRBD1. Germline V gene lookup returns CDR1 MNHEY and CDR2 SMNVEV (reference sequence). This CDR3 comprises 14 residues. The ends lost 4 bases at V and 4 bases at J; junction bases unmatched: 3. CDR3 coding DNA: TGTGCCAGCAGTTGGACAGGGGGGGCCTATGGCTACACCTTC. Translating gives CASSWTGGAYGYTF.

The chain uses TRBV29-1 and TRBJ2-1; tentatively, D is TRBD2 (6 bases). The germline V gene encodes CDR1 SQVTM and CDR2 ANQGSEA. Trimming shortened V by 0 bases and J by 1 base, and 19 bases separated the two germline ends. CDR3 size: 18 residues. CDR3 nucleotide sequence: TGCAGCGTTGAAGACCGAGCGGGTGCCGCTAGGTCCTACAATGAGCAGTTCTTC. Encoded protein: CSVEDRAGAARSYNEQFF.

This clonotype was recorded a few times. The CDR3 DNA sequence: TGTGCCAGCAGTTTATACGGACGCGAGCAGTACTTC. Translating it yields CASSLYGREQYF. V and J are TRBV27 and TRBJ2-7; D not certain. V dropped 1 base and J dropped 6 bases, with 7 bases sitting between them. Per germline, CDR1 MNHEY and CDR2 SMNVEV (reference sequence). CDR3 size: 12 residues.